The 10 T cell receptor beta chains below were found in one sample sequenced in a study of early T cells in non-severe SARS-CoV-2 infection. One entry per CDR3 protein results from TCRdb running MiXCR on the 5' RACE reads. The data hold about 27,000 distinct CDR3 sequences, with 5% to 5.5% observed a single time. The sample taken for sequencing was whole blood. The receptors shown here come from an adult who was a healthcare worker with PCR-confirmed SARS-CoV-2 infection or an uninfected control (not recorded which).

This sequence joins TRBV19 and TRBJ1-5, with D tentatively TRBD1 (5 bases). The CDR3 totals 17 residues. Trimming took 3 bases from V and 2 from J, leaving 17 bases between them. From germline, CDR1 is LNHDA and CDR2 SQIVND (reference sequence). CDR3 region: CASSIGMWGEGNQPQHF. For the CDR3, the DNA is TGTGCCAGTAGTATTGGCATGTGGGGCGAAGGCAATCAGCCCCAGCATTTT.

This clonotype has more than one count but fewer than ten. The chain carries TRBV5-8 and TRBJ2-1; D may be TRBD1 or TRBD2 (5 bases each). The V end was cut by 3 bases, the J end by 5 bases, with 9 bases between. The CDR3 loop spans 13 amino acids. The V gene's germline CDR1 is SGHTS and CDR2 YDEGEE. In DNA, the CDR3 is TGTGCCAGCAGCTCGGGACGAAACAATGAGCAGTTCTTC. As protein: CASSSGRNNEQFF. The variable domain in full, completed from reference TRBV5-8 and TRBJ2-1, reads EAGVTQSPTHLIKTRGQQATLRCSPISGHTSVYWYQQALGLGLQFLLWYDEGEERNRGNFPPRFSGRQFPNYSSELNVNALELEDSALYLCASSSGRNNEQFFGPGTRLTVL.

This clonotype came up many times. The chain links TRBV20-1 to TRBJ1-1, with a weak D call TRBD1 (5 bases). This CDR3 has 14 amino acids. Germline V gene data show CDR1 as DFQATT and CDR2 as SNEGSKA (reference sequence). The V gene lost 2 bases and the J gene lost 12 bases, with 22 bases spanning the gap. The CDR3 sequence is CSARSIRDLLGTFF. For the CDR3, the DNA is TGCAGTGCTAGATCCATCCGGGACCTCCTGGGGACTTTCTTT.

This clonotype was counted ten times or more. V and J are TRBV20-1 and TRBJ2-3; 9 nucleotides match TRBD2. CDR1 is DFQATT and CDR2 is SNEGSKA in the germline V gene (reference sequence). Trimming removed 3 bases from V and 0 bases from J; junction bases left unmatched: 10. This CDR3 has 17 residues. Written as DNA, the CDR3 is TGCAGTGCTAGGGGGATAGCGGGAGTTCCCAGCACAGATACGCAGTATTTT. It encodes CSARGIAGVPSTDTQYF.

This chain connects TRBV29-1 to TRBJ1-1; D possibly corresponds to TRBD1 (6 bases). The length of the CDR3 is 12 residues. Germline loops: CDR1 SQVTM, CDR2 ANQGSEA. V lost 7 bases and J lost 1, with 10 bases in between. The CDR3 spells CSAGAANTEAFF. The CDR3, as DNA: TGCAGCGCAGGGGCAGCGAACACTGAAGCTTTCTTT.

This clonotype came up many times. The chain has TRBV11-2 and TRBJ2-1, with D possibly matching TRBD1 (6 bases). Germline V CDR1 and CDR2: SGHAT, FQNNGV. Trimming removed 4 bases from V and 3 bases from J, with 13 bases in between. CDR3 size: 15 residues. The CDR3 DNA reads TGTGCCAGCAGCTCAAACAGGGAAGTCTACAATGAGCAGTTCTTC. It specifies CASSSNREVYNEQFF.

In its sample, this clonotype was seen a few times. The CDR3 coding sequence is TGTGCCAGCACCTCGGTTGGCGAAGAGACCCAGTACTTC. Translated: CASTSVGEETQYF. V usage is TRBV7-9 and J usage is TRBJ2-5; D uncertain. This CDR3 has 13 amino acids. The germline V gene encodes CDR1 SEHNR and CDR2 FQNEAQ (reference sequence). Trimming pared 7 bases from V and 3 bases from J, leaving 12 bases between.

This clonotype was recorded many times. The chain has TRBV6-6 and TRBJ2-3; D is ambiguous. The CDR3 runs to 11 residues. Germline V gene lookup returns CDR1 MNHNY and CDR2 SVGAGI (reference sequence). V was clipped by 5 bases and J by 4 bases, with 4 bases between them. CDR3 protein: CASSTSDTQYF. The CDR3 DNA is TGTGCCAGCAGTACCTCAGATACGCAGTATTTT.

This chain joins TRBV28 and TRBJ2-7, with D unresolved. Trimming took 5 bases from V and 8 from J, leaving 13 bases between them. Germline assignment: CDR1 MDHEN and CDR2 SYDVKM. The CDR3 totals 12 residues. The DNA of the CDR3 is TGTGCCAGCAGTCCAAGACCCCTGCAGCAGTACTTC. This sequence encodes CASSPRPLQQYF.

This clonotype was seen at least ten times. CDR3 residues: CASSLGTGSGYEQFF. The CDR3 nucleotides read TGTGCCAGCAGCTTAGGGACAGGATCAGGTTACGAGCAGTTCTTC. The V call is TRBV7-6, the J call TRBJ2-1, with 7 nucleotides matching TRBD1. V was pared by 1 base and J by 10 bases, with 10 bases of the junction left unmatched. Germline V gene sequence: CDR1 SGHVS, CDR2 FNYEAQ. The CDR3 spans 15 residues.